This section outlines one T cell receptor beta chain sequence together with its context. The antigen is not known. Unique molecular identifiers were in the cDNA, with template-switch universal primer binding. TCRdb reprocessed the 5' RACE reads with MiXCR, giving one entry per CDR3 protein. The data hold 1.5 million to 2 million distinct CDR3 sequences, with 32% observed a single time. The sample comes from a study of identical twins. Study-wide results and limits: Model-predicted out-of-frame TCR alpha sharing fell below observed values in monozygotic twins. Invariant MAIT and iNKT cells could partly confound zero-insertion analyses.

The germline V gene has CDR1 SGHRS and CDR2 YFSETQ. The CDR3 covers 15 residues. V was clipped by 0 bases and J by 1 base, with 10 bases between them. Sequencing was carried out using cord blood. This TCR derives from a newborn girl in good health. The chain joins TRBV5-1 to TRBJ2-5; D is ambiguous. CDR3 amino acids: CASSLAPNTQETQYF. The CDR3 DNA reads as TGCGCCAGCAGCTTGGCCCCAAACACCCAAGAGACCCAGTACTTC. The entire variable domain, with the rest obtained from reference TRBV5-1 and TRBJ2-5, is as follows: KAGVTQTPRYLIKTRGQQVTLSCSPISGHRSVSWYQQTPGQGLQFLFEYFSETQRNKGNFPGRFSGRQFSNSRSEMNVSTLELGDSALYLCASSLAPNTQETQYFGPGTRLLVL.